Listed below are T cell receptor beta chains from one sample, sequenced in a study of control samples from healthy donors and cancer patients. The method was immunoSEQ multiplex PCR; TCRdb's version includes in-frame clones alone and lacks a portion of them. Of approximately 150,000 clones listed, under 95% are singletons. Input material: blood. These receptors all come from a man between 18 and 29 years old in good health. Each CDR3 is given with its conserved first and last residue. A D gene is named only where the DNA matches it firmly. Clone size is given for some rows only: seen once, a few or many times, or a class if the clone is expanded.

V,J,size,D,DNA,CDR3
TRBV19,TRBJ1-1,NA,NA,TGTGCCAGTAGGGACGGACGACTGAACACTGAAGCTTTCTTT,CASRDGRLNTEAFF
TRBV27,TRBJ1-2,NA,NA,TGTGCCAGCAAAGTTGAGGGGGCTAACTATGGCTACACCTTC,CASKVEGANYGYTF
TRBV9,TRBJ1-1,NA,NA,TGTGCCAGCAGACCAGCAGACCAGACGACTGAAGCTTTCTTT,CASRPADQTTEAFF
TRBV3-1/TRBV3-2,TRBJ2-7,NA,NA,TGTGCCAGCAGCCAAGTCCCGGCCATCCCCTACGAGCAGTACTTC,CASSQVPAIPYEQYF
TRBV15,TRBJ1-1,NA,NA,TGTGCCACCAGCGGATCAGGTTTCACAGCTTTCTTT,CATSGSGFTAFF
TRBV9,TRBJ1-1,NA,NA,TGTGCCAGCAGCGCGCACATGAACACTGAAGCTTTCTTT,CASSAHMNTEAFF
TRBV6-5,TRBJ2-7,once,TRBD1,TGTGCCAGCAGTTACTGGGACAGGGTCGGGGAGCAGTACTTC,CASSYWDRVGEQYF
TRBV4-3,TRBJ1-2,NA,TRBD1,TGCGCCAGCAGCCAAGATGGGACAGGCGATTTCGGCTATGGCTACACCTTC,CASSQDGTGDFGYGYTF
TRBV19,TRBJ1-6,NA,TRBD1,TGTGCCAGTAGTACGACAGGGCGGGATTCACCCCTCCACTTT,CASSTTGRDSPLHF
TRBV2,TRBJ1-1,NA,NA,TGTGCCAGCACCCCTGCGGGTGAAGCTTTCTTT,CASTPAGEAFF
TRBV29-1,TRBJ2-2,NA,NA,TGCAGCGCCCGAGTCACCGGGGAGCTGTTTTTT,CSARVTGELFF
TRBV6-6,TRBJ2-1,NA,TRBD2,TGTGCCAGCAGTTACGACTCGGGGGGCTACAATGAGCAGTTCTTC,CASSYDSGGYNEQFF
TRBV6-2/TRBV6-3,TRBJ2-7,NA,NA,TGTGCCAGCAGTACGGGGCGGGGACGGAGCTACGAGCAGTACTTC,CASSTGRGRSYEQYF